What follows are 26 T cell receptor beta chains derived from one specimen sequenced in a study of blood T cell repertoires in COVID-19. Measured with immunoSEQ multiplex PCR; TCRdb has only the in-frame clones, and not every one. Counted here are about 73,000 clones, 81% occurring once; the ten biggest clones make up approximately 22%. Sequenced material: peripheral blood. The receptors come from a woman aged 70-85 years with acute or convalescent COVID-19.

The chain recombines TRBV6-6 with TRBJ1-5; D remains ambiguous. V was clipped by 6 bases and J by 3 bases, with 15 bases between them. The CDR3 has 15 amino acids. Germline V gene data show CDR1 as MNHNY and CDR2 as SVGAGI (reference sequence). CDR3 loop: CASRRLGSSNQPQHF. The CDR3 DNA reads as TGTGCCAGCAGGAGACTTGGGTCCTCCAATCAGCCCCAGCATTTT.

The J gene is TRBJ1-5, the V gene TRBV25-1, with D perhaps matching TRBD1 (6 bases). Trimming took 4 bases from V and 0 from J, leaving 13 bases between them. The CDR3 runs 16 residues. The V gene's germline CDR1 is MGHDK and CDR2 SYGVNS. For the CDR3, the DNA is TGTGCCAGCAGTGCAGGACAGATTTATAGCAATCAGCCCCAGCATTTT. It encodes CASSAGQIYSNQPQHF.

A few counts support this clone. The V call is TRBV5-1, the J call TRBJ2-2; TRBD2 is a possible D gene (6 bases). Germline CDR1 SGHRS, CDR2 YFSETQ. The CDR3 loop spans 13 amino acids. Trimming shortened V by 1 base and J by 6 bases, and 7 bases separated the two germline ends. In nucleotides, the CDR3 is TGCGCCAGCAGCTTGAGCGGGTCCGGGGAGCTGTTTTTT. Its protein product is CASSLSGSGELFF.

J is TRBJ2-5 and V is TRBV11-2; no clear D. Germline CDR1 is SGHAT and CDR2 is FQNNGV. The CDR3 sequence is 13 residues long. Trimming left V 1 base short and J 4 bases short, with 7 bases between. The CDR3 DNA reads as TGTGCCAGCAGCTTAGCTTGGAGAGAGACCCAGTACTTC. Protein product: CASSLAWRETQYF. Using reference TRBV11-2 and TRBJ2-5 for the parts outside the CDR3, the full variable domain is EAGVAQSPRYKIIEKRQSVAFWCNPISGHATLYWYQQILGQGPKLLIQFQNNGVVDDSQLPKDRFSAERLKGVDSTLKIQPAKLEDSAVYLCASSLAWRETQYFGPGTRLLVL.

This chain links TRBV10-3 with TRBJ2-7; 9 bases agree with TRBD1. Trimming at V came to 7 bases and at J to 6 bases, leaving 4 bases not matched to a gene. The V gene's germline CDR1 is ENHRY and CDR2 SYGVKD. The CDR3 runs 12 residues. The CDR3 sequence: CAIMTDRGEQYF. CDR3 bases: TGTGCCATCATGACGGACAGGGGCGAGCAGTACTTC.

The chain recombines TRBV18 with TRBJ1-2; D remains unclear. The germline V and J ends were trimmed by 3 bases and 6 bases, with 14 bases remaining between them. Germline CDR1 reads KGHSH; CDR2 reads LQKENI. The CDR3 consists of 14 residues. The DNA for the CDR3 is TGTGCCAGCTCACCGACTTCGGGGATGGATGGCTACACCTTC. Translation gives CASSPTSGMDGYTF.

The rearrangement links TRBV3-1 (or the pseudogene TRBV3-2) to TRBJ1-2; TRBD1 matches at 8 bases. Germline loops: CDR1 LGHDT, CDR2 YNNKEL (reference sequence). The CDR3 loop spans 15 amino acids. The V and J ends lost 1 base and 2 bases, in that order; junction bases with no gene match: 3. The CDR3 DNA sequence: TGTGCCAGCAGCCAAGTGGCAGGGGGCAACTATGGCTACACCTTC. Translating it yields CASSQVAGGNYGYTF.

CDR3 residues: CASSFRGFRRDTQYF. CDR3 sequence (DNA): TGTGCCAGCAGTTTTAGGGGGTTCCGTCGGGATACGCAGTATTTT. V gene TRBV28 combines with J gene TRBJ2-3, with a possible D match to TRBD1 (6 bases). CDR3 length: 15 residues. V lost 3 bases and J lost 6, with 16 bases in between. Germline lookup yields CDR1 MDHEN and CDR2 SYDVKM.

This chain connects TRBV6-5 to TRBJ2-7; 7 positions agree with TRBD1. This CDR3 comprises 15 residues. V was pared by 10 bases and J by 2 bases, with 14 bases of the junction left unmatched. Germline V lookup: CDR1 MNHEY, CDR2 SVGAGI. The CDR3 DNA reads as TGTGCCACCTCCCTAGGGCCAGGGGGTGCCTACGAGCAGTACTTC. It codes for CATSLGPGGAYEQYF.

The genes are TRBV27 and TRBJ1-5, with TRBD1 matching 8 bases. J was trimmed by 1 base and V by 2 bases; bases with no gene match: 4. There are 16 residues in the CDR3. Germline CDR1 is MNHEY and CDR2 is SMNVEV (reference sequence). CDR3 sequence: CASSLQGAKSNQPQHF. The CDR3 bases are TGTGCCAGCAGTTTACAGGGGGCTAAAAGCAATCAGCCCCAGCATTTT.

For the CDR3, the DNA is TGTGCCAGCAGCTTAGATGGCGGGGTGAACACCGGGGAGCTGTTTTTT. Its protein is CASSLDGGVNTGELFF. This chain connects TRBV13 to TRBJ2-2, with D perhaps TRBD2 (6 bases). Germline loops: CDR1 PRHDT, CDR2 FYEKMQ (reference sequence). Trimming stripped 1 base from V and 1 base from J, with 10 bases between. There are 16 residues in the CDR3.

The chain combines TRBV6-5 with TRBJ1-1, with a tentative D call TRBD1 (6 bases). The CDR3 is 14 residues long. The germline gives CDR1 MNHEY, CDR2 SVGAGI. The V gene lost 6 bases and the J gene lost 6 bases, with 17 bases spanning the gap. CDR3 bases: TGTGCCAGCAGGGGGGGGCAGGGGAGCGCTGAAGCTTTCTTT. It codes for CASRGGQGSAEAFF.

The gene calls are TRBV9 and TRBJ2-7; 8 positions match TRBD1. The length of the CDR3 is 14 residues. The V segment lost 3 bases and the J segment 1 base; nucleotides outside the gene matches: 3. The germline V gene encodes CDR1 SGDLS and CDR2 YYNGEE. CDR3 region: CASSEGQVSYEQYF. DNA for the CDR3: TGTGCCAGCAGCGAGGGACAGGTATCCTACGAGCAGTACTTC. Full variable domain (outside the CDR3, taken from reference TRBV9 and TRBJ2-7): DSGVTQTPKHLITATGQRVTLRCSPRSGDLSVYWYQQSLDQGLQFLIQYYNGEERAKGNILERFSAQQFPDLHSELNLSSLELGDSALYFCASSEGQVSYEQYFGPGTRLTVT.

V is TRBV5-1 and J is TRBJ2-1; 7 bases fit TRBD1. V lost 2 bases and J lost 5; bases outside the gene matches: 1. CDR3 length: 13 residues. The germline V gene has CDR1 SGHRS and CDR2 YFSETQ. CDR3 sequence: CASSLGTDNEQFF. As DNA, the CDR3 is TGCGCCAGCAGCTTAGGGACAGACAATGAGCAGTTCTTC.

V gene TRBV19 combines with J gene TRBJ2-6; D might be TRBD1 (6 bases). The V end lost 5 bases, the J end lost 0 bases, and 17 bases lay between the germline ends. CDR3 length: 18 residues. Germline CDR1 reads LNHDA; CDR2 reads SQIVND (reference sequence). CDR3 protein: CASSATGTPVSGANVLTF. CDR3 nucleotide sequence: TGTGCCAGTAGTGCTACCGGGACACCCGTCTCTGGGGCCAACGTCCTGACTTTC.

The chain uses TRBV27 and TRBJ2-1, with 8 bases fitting TRBD1. The CDR3 has 14 amino acids. CDR1 and CDR2 from the germline V gene are MNHEY and SMNVEV (reference sequence). After removal of 3 bases from V and 10 bases from J, the junction contained 8 bases not matched to a gene. The CDR3: CASSFGAGGVEQFF. DNA of the CDR3: TGTGCCAGCAGTTTTGGGGCAGGGGGCGTCGAGCAGTTCTTC.

The chain recombines TRBV5-1 with TRBJ2-7; 13 bases align to TRBD2. Germline V lookup: CDR1 SGHRS, CDR2 YFSETQ. Trimming took 4 bases from V and 4 from J; bases not matched to a gene: 8. This CDR3 contains 16 residues. CDR3: CASSPGTSGMWYEQYF. CDR3 DNA sequence: TGCGCCAGCAGCCCCGGGACTAGCGGGATGTGGTACGAGCAGTACTTC.

In this sample, this clone turned up a few times. The rearrangement uses TRBV28 and TRBJ2-5; 7 bases line up with TRBD2. V trimming: 4 bases; J trimming: 0 bases; junction bases outside the gene matches: 14. Per the germline V gene, CDR1 is MDHEN and CDR2 is SYDVKM. The CDR3 extends over 18 amino acids. CDR3 sequence reads: CASSSGSLAGENQETQYF. CDR3 coding DNA: TGTGCCAGCAGTTCCGGTTCTCTTGCGGGAGAAAACCAAGAGACCCAGTACTTC.

This clone was detected only once. The V and J genes are TRBV5-6 and TRBJ2-3, with TRBD1 as a possible D gene (5 bases). Germline values: CDR1 SGHDT, CDR2 YYEEEE. The ends were cut back, 2 bases at V and 1 base at J, with 8 bases in the middle. The CDR3 extends over 14 amino acids. This CDR3 reads CASSFTGGTDTQYF. In DNA, the CDR3 is TGTGCCAGCAGCTTCACAGGTGGCACAGATACGCAGTATTTT.

DNA for the CDR3: TGTGCCAGCAGTCGACAGGGGGCAGGCGAGCAGTACTTC. The encoded protein is CASSRQGAGEQYF. V is TRBV6-5 and J is TRBJ2-7; 10 bases are shared with TRBD1. The germline V gene encodes CDR1 MNHEY and CDR2 SVGAGI. V shed 5 bases and J 6 bases; nucleotides not matched to a gene: 4. The CDR3 has 13 amino acids.

V usage is TRBV29-1 and J usage is TRBJ1-5; 9 bases are a match to TRBD1. The CDR3 loop spans 13 amino acids. Germline CDR1 SQVTM, CDR2 ANQGSEA. The CDR3 region is CREDRGYNQPQHF. The DNA for the CDR3 is TGCAGAGAGGACAGGGGATACAATCAGCCCCAGCATTTT.

CDR3 nucleotide sequence: TGTGCCAGCAGCTTAGACCAGCGGGATGTAAAAGGGCAGTACTTC. Translating gives CASSLDQRDVKGQYF. V is TRBV7-8 and J is TRBJ2-7; 7 bases match TRBD2. This CDR3 spans 15 amino acids. Unmatched junction bases numbered 12, after V lost 1 base and J lost 9 bases. The V gene's germline CDR1 is SGHVS and CDR2 FQNEAQ.

The rearrangement links TRBV21-1 to TRBJ1-2. TRBV21-1 is classified as a pseudogene. The CDR3 consists of 14 residues. CDR3 region: CASSKHGSDWGYTF. The CDR3 DNA reads TGTGCCAGCAGCAAACACGGGTCAGACTGGGGCTACACCTTC.

Notes on this clone: The germline gene is not matched at one end of the junction; a read error may be the cause. The chain employs TRBV11-2 and TRBJ1-1; D unclear. CDR3 length: 11 amino acids. Per the germline V gene, CDR1 is SGHAT and CDR2 is FQNNGV. CDR3 in amino acids: CASSLKFVAEF. The CDR3 DNA sequence: TGTGCCAGCAGCTTAAAATTCGTGGCGGAGTTT.

This clone was found a few times. V is TRBV11-3 and J is TRBJ2-3; 16 positions agree with TRBD2. Germline V gene lookup returns CDR1 SGHNT and CDR2 YENEEA. CDR3 length equals 16 residues. With V trimmed by 5 bases and J by 6 bases, 5 bases remained unmatched. The CDR3: CASSVWGLAGGDTQYF. The CDR3 DNA reads TGTGCCAGCAGCGTATGGGGACTAGCGGGAGGGGATACGCAGTATTTT.

The chain recombines TRBV7-9 with TRBJ2-4; TRBD2 aligns across 9 bases. Looked up from germline, CDR1 is SEHNR and CDR2 is FQNEAQ (reference sequence). The ends lost 4 bases at V and 2 bases at J; junction bases unmatched: 9. The length of the CDR3 is 17 residues. This CDR3 is CASSSYSAGGTKNIQYF. The CDR3 DNA reads TGTGCCAGCAGCTCATACTCCGCGGGGGGGACCAAAAACATTCAGTACTTC.